This TCR beta chain was identified during a study of cytomegalovirus exposure and HLA in healthy donors. About the study: The same platform was used for the 130 or so validation repertoires as for the roughly 670 first-cohort repertoires, as reported in a later analysis.

In the case of this clone: Its target is not known.

General study results and limits: Researchers catalogued about 160 TCR beta chains as cytomegalovirus-associated. In vitro experiments confirmed that three CMV-associated chains were specific for CMV antigens.

Only in-frame clones appear in the TCRdb table, and some are missing; sequencing was by immunoSEQ multiplex PCR. This sample has 210,000 or so clones, with around 88% found just once. Germline values: CDR1 KGHSY, CDR2 FQNENV. The V gene lost 5 bases and the J gene lost 7 bases, with 14 bases spanning the gap. The CDR3 runs 13 residues. Sequenced input: PBMCs. The chain is built from TRBV16 and TRBJ2-5; D gene ambiguous. The clonotype originates from a woman under 30 in good health and CMV-seronegative. As DNA, the CDR3 is TGTGCCAGCAGCGGTGAGACTTTAGGGACCCAGTACTTC. This sequence encodes CASSGETLGTQYF.